The 8 T cell receptor beta chains below were found in one sample sequenced in a study of blood T cell repertoires in COVID-19. Some clones are missing from TCRdb's copy, which holds only in-frame ones; the method was immunoSEQ multiplex PCR. The sample has 200,000 or so clones, roughly 80% seen once. The sample comprised peripheral blood. Source of these receptors: a human donor in a cohort sampled during active COVID-19.

The rearrangement links TRBV19 to TRBJ1-1; D is ambiguous. Germline V lookup: CDR1 LNHDA, CDR2 SQIVND (reference sequence). The CDR3 sequence is 13 residues long. The germline V and J ends were trimmed by 5 bases and 0 bases, with 7 bases remaining between them. CDR3 sequence: CASSYTLNTEAFF. CDR3 sequence (DNA): TGTGCCAGTAGTTACACCCTGAACACTGAAGCTTTCTTT.

The chain couples TRBV5-4 to TRBJ2-7; D may be TRBD1 (6 bases). V was pared by 3 bases and J by 7 bases, with 17 bases between. Looked up from germline, CDR1 is SGHNT and CDR2 is YYREEE (reference sequence). This CDR3 has 14 residues. The CDR3 DNA reads as TGTGCCAGCAGCTCCGGGACAACGGCACGGGAGCAGTACTTC. This codes for CASSSGTTAREQYF.

This clone was counted once. The chain couples TRBV18 to TRBJ1-1, with D maybe TRBD1 (6 bases). V was clipped by 3 bases and J by 0 bases, with 20 bases between them. The CDR3 is made up of 18 amino acids. In germline, CDR1 is KGHSH, CDR2 LQKENI. CDR3 in DNA: TGTGCCAGCTCACCGTGGAGCAGCGGGGGCCGGATGAACACTGAAGCTTTCTTT. Its translation is CASSPWSSGGRMNTEAFF.

This chain links TRBV5-1 with TRBJ1-2, with no clear D. This CDR3 has 13 residues. Per germline, CDR1 SGHRS and CDR2 YFSETQ. Trimming left V 2 bases short and J 3 bases short, with 8 bases between. CDR3 in amino acids: CASSLDIYYGYTF. DNA for the CDR3: TGCGCCAGCAGCTTAGACATTTACTATGGCTACACCTTC.

This clone was found a few times. The rearrangement uses TRBV5-5 and TRBJ1-2; D possibly corresponds to TRBD1 (5 bases). The CDR3 covers 15 residues. Germline V gene sequence: CDR1 SGHKS, CDR2 YYEKEE (reference sequence). V dropped 0 bases and J dropped 5 bases, with 14 bases sitting between them. The CDR3 region is CASSLASGAVYGYTF. Written as DNA, the CDR3 is TGTGCCAGCAGCTTGGCCTCTGGGGCAGTGTATGGCTACACCTTC.

V is TRBV27 and J is TRBJ2-1, with 7 positions matching TRBD2. CDR3 size: 15 residues. Germline CDR1 reads MNHEY; CDR2 reads SMNVEV (reference sequence). V lost 2 bases, J lost 8 bases, and 9 bases stayed unmatched. The CDR3 coding sequence is TGTGCCAGCAGTTTAAAGAGCGGGATTGGCCATGAGCAGTTCTTC. Protein: CASSLKSGIGHEQFF.

The chain joins TRBV24-1 to TRBJ2-5; no clear D gene. Germline V gene data show CDR1 as KGHDR and CDR2 as SFDVKD. This CDR3 spans 14 amino acids. V was pared by 1 base and J by 3 bases, with 8 bases between. The CDR3 loop is CATSDFSREETQYF. CDR3 DNA sequence: TGTGCCACCAGTGATTTTTCTAGAGAAGAGACCCAGTACTTC.

The chain couples TRBV4-1 to TRBJ1-2, with D maybe TRBD1 (6 bases). The ends were cut back, 4 bases at V and 3 bases at J, with 24 bases in the middle. The CDR3 spans 18 residues. Germline CDR1 MGHRA, CDR2 YSYEKL. The CDR3 loop reads CASSRPEGGSLSYYGYTF. For the CDR3, the DNA is TGCGCCAGCAGCCGACCAGAGGGGGGGTCTCTTTCGTACTATGGCTACACCTTC.